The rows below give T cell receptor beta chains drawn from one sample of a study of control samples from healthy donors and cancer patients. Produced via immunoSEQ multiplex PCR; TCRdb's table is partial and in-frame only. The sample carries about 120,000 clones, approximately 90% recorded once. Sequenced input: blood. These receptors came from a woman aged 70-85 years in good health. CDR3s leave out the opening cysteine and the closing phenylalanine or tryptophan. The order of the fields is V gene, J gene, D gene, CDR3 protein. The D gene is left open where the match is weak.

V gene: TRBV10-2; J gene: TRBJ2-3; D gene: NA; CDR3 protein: ASSDWAGSTDTQY
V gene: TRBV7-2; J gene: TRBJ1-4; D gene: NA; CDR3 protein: ASSFRPNEKLF
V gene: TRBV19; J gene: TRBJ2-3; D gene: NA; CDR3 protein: ASTPFWAASTDTQY
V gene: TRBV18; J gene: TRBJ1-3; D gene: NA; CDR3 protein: ASSPLPGISGNTIY
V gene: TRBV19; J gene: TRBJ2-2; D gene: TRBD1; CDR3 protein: ASRGRLGTGSKGGELF
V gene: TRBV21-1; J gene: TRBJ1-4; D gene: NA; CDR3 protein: ASSKDVRPYSRNEKLF
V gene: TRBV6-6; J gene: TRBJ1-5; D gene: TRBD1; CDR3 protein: ASSRMTGGNQPQH
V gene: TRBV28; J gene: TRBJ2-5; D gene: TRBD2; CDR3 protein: ASSFGTRAETQY
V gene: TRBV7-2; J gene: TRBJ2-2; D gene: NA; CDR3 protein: ASSLAGNLNTGELF
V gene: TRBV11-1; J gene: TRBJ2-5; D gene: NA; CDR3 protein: ASSLDSGRSETQY
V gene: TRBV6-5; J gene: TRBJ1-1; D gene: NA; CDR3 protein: ASSEQGRSEAF
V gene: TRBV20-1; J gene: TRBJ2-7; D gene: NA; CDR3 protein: SASKSGDEQY
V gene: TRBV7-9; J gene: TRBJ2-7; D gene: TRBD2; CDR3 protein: ASSYSGGMYEQY
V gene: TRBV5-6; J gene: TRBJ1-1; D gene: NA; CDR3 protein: ASSLDPDTEAF
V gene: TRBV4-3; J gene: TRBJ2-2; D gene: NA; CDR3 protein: ASSQEGRGGSGELF
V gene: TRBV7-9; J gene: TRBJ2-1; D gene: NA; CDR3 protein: ASSHGGYNEQF
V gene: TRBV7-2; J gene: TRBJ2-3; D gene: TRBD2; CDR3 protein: ASSYQAGATDTQY
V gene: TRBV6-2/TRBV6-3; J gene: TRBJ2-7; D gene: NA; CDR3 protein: ASSYGQVTYEQY
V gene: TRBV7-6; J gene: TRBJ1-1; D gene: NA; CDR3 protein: ASRLGRANTEAF
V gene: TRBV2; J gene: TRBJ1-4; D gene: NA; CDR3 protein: ASSVRQWETSEKLF
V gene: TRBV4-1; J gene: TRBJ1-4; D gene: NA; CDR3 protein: ASSQGGRANEKLF
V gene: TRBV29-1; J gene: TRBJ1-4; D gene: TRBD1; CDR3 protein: SAKGASNEKLF
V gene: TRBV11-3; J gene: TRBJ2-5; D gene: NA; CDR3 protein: ASSWGGGAQETQY
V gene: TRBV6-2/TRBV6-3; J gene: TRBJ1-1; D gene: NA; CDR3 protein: ASSYPGGGTEAF
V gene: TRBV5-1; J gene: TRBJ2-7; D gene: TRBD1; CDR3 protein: ASSSYTGARDAQY
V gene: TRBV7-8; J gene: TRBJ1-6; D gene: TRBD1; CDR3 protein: ASSQGTDNSPLH
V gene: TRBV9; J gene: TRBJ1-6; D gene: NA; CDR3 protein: ASSPGPSYNSPLH
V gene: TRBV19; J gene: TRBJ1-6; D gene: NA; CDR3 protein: ASSMAVFTYNSPLH
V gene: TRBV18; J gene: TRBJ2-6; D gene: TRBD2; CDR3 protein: ASSYLGTKAGANVLT
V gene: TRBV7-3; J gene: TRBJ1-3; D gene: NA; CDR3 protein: ASSSSGGTIY
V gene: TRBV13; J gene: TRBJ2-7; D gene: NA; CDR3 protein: ASSPTMSSYEQY
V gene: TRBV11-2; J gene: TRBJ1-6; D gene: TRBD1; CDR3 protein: ASSLTGGGNSPLH
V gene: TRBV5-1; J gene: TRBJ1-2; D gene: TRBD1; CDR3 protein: ASSLGQGDGYT
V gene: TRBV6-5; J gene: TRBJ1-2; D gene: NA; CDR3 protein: ASSYADAYGYT
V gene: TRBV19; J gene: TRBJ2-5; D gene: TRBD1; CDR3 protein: ASSITGVGETQY
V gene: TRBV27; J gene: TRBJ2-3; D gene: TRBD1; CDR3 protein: ASSDRGLGTDTQY
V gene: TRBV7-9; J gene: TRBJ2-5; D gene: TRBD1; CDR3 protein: ASSFGTGVSQETQY
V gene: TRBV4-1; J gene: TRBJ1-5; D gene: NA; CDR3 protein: ASSQAGGRSNQPQH
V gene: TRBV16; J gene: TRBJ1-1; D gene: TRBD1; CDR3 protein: ASSQGQGNTEAF
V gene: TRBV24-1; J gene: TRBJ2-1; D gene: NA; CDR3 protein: ATSGGSLNSYNEQF
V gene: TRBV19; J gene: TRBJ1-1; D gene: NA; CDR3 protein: ASRPDRTSNTEAF